This T cell receptor (beta chain) was identified during a study of shared clonotypes between healthy human individuals. Profiling relied on immunoSEQ multiplex PCR, and the TCRdb table lists in-frame clones only, not all of them. This sample carries about 1 million clones, about 77% of them seen once, and the ten largest clones take around 1.4%. J was trimmed by 2 bases and V by 7 bases; bases with no gene match: 1. The CDR3 spans 14 residues. In germline, CDR1 is MNHNS, CDR2 SASEGT. Researchers partitioned CD4+ cells into CD45RA+ naive and CD45RA-negative memory subsets. For this clone: Within the sample, other DNA sequences also encode this same CDR3.

V and J are TRBV6-1 and TRBJ2-6, with TRBD2 matching 8 bases. Sequencing input: memory CD4+ T cells sorted from blood. This sample's subset: CD45RA-negative fraction. The TCR was taken from a man aged 18 to 29 in good health. The DNA of the CDR3 is TGTGCCAGCACGGGAGGGACTGGGGCCAACGTCCTGACTTTC. Translated, it gives CASTGGTGANVLTF.